What follows are 20 T cell receptor beta chains derived from one specimen sequenced in a study of cytomegalovirus exposure and HLA in healthy donors. Both 60 Vbeta primers and 13 Jbeta primers went into the PCR. Clones were sequenced by immunoSEQ multiplex PCR, and TCRdb holds only the in-frame ones, with some missing. The sample lists some 150,000 clones, approximately 81% seen once, with 2.3% in the top ten. Input material: PBMCs. The receptors were gathered from a woman aged 18-29 years in good health and CMV-seronegative.

V usage is TRBV6-1 and J usage is TRBJ2-7; D is possibly TRBD1 (6 bases). The germline V gene has CDR1 MNHNS and CDR2 SASEGT. This CDR3 is 13 amino acids long. The V end was cut by 4 bases, the J end by 6 bases, with 13 bases between. DNA of the CDR3: TGTGCCAGCAGTGTCCAGTTAGGGGGCGAGCAGTACTTC. This translates into CASSVQLGGEQYF.

The chain joins TRBV27 to TRBJ2-7; 8 bases match TRBD1. Trimming removed 2 bases from V and 2 bases from J; junction bases left unmatched: 5. Germline V gene lookup returns CDR1 MNHEY and CDR2 SMNVEV (reference sequence). CDR3 size: 15 residues. The CDR3 nucleotides read TGTGCCAGCAGTTTAGCCCCACAGGGGGCCTACGAGCAGTACTTC. Amino acids: CASSLAPQGAYEQYF.

The V and J genes are TRBV11-3 and TRBJ2-7; D is undetermined. CDR3 length: 13 residues. CDR1 is SGHNT, CDR2 YENEEA, per germline. Trimming took 3 bases from V and 4 from J, leaving 10 bases between them. The CDR3 loop reads CASSLRLGYEQYF. The CDR3 DNA is TGTGCCAGCAGCTTGCGCCTCGGTTACGAGCAGTACTTC.

The J gene is TRBJ1-2, the V gene TRBV30; perhaps TRBD1 as D (6 bases). This CDR3 is built from 13 residues. Trimming left V 4 bases short and J 1 base short, with 10 bases between. CDR1 is GTSNPN, CDR2 SVGIG, per germline (reference sequence). The CDR3 region has the DNA TGTGCCTGGACCCCGGACAGTAACTATGGCTACACCTTC. Protein: CAWTPDSNYGYTF.

The chain couples TRBV4-3 to TRBJ2-5, with TRBD2 matching over 10 bases. V dropped 1 base and J dropped 2; count of bases not matched to a gene: 7. The CDR3 is made up of 17 amino acids. Germline-derived CDR1 and CDR2 are LGHNA and YSLEER. The CDR3 nucleotides read TGCGCCAGCAGCCAAGGTCGGACTAGCGGAGAACAAGAGACCCAGTACTTC. Its translation is CASSQGRTSGEQETQYF.

The CDR3, as DNA: TGTGCCAGCTCACCACAAAGGCTAGCGGGGGGTGACCAAGAGACCCAGTACTTC. This codes for CASSPQRLAGGDQETQYF. The rearrangement links TRBV18 to TRBJ2-5; 11 positions match TRBD2. This CDR3 is 18 amino acids long. The germline V gene has CDR1 KGHSH and CDR2 LQKENI. V lost 1 base and J lost 0; bases outside the gene matches: 7.

The chain employs TRBV7-2 and TRBJ2-7, with a weak D call TRBD2 (6 bases). V shed 1 base and J shed 0 bases, with 13 bases lying between them. From germline, CDR1 is SGHTA and CDR2 FQGNSA. This CDR3 has 16 amino acids. CDR3 DNA: TGTGCCAGCAGCTTAGTGGGGGGTGGGAGCTCCTACGAGCAGTACTTC. This gives the protein CASSLVGGGSSYEQYF.

The chain carries TRBV7-8 and TRBJ2-1, with 7 bases aligning to TRBD2. Germline V gene sequence: CDR1 SGHVS, CDR2 FQNEAQ. CDR3 length: 16 amino acids. V shed 5 bases and J 6 bases; nucleotides not matched to a gene: 13. The chain's CDR3 is CASSPTTGSGFNEQFF. For the CDR3, the DNA is TGTGCCAGCAGCCCGACGACCGGTAGCGGGTTCAATGAGCAGTTCTTC. The whole variable domain, remainder taken from reference TRBV7-8 and TRBJ2-1, is GAGVSQSPRYKVAKRGQDVALRCDPISGHVSLFWYQQALGQGPEFLTYFQNEAQLDKSGLPSDRFFAERPEGSVSTLKIQRTQQEDSAVYLCASSPTTGSGFNEQFFGPGTRLTVL.

Written as DNA, the CDR3 is TGTGCCAGCGGGCGTGACAGGAATGAAAAACTGTTTTTT. Amino acids: CASGRDRNEKLFF. The J gene is TRBJ1-4, the V gene TRBV2, with a possible D match to TRBD1 (6 bases). The germline V and J ends were trimmed by 8 bases and 5 bases, with 12 bases remaining between them. This CDR3 region has 13 residues. Germline values: CDR1 SNHLY, CDR2 FYNNEI.

This chain uses TRBV4-3 with TRBJ1-4, with 9 bases that match TRBD1. The CDR3 has 15 residues. Looked up from germline, CDR1 is LGHNA and CDR2 is YSLEER. The V gene end was trimmed by 0 bases and the J gene end by 7 bases; junction bases not matched to a gene: 3. The DNA of the CDR3 is TGCGCCAGCAGCCAAGATGGGACAGGGTTTGAAAAACTGTTTTTT. This gives the protein CASSQDGTGFEKLFF.

V is TRBV28 and J is TRBJ1-5; D perhaps matches TRBD1 (6 bases). This CDR3 contains 16 residues. The germline V gene encodes CDR1 MDHEN and CDR2 SYDVKM. V shed 4 bases and J shed 5 bases, with 18 bases lying between them. The CDR3 DNA reads TGTGCCAGCAGTTCCAGGGGCGTCAGAGGGGATCAGCCCCAGCATTTT. As protein: CASSSRGVRGDQPQHF.

This chain joins TRBV27 and TRBJ2-3; no clear D. The CDR3 has 12 amino acids. CDR1 and CDR2 (germline): MNHEY, SMNVEV (reference sequence). With 6 bases removed from V and 0 bases from J, the gap between germline ends came to 4 bases. As DNA, the CDR3 is TGTGCCAGCAGCCGTAGCACAGATACGCAGTATTTT. It codes for CASSRSTDTQYF.

The chain links TRBV19 to TRBJ2-5; 8 bases agree with TRBD1. This CDR3 comprises 14 residues. Germline values: CDR1 LNHDA, CDR2 SQIVND (reference sequence). The V gene end was trimmed by 8 bases and the J gene end by 5 bases; junction bases not matched to a gene: 10. For the CDR3, the DNA is TGTGCCAGTTCACTCAGGGGGCGTGAGGAGACCCAGTACTTC. Protein sequence: CASSLRGREETQYF. Supplemented by reference TRBV19 and TRBJ2-5, the full variable domain reads DGGITQSPKYLFRKEGQNVTLSCEQNLNHDAMYWYRQDPGQGLRLIYYSQIVNDFQKGDIAEGYSVSREKKESFPLTVTSAQKNPTAFYLCASSLRGREETQYFGPGTRLLVL.

J is TRBJ2-5 and V is TRBV28; perhaps TRBD2 as D (5 bases). The CDR3 runs 12 residues. Trimming stripped 6 bases from V and 5 bases from J, with 10 bases between. Germline V gene lookup returns CDR1 MDHEN and CDR2 SYDVKM. DNA for the CDR3: TGTGCCAGCAGGGGAGCCAGGGAGACCCAGTACTTC. Protein sequence: CASRGARETQYF.

This chain links TRBV28 with TRBJ2-3, with 12 bases fitting TRBD2. Germline CDR1 and CDR2: MDHEN and SYDVKM. V lost 6 bases, J lost 5 bases, and 9 bases stayed unmatched. The CDR3 length is 16 residues. The CDR3 loop is CASRLMLTSGGDTQYF. CDR3 bases: TGTGCCAGCAGACTTATGTTGACTAGCGGGGGAGATACGCAGTATTTT.

This clone was observed a handful of times. This rearrangement joins TRBV5-1 to TRBJ1-2; 8 bases match TRBD1. The CDR3 runs to 16 residues. CDR1 SGHRS and CDR2 YFSETQ come from the germline V gene. The V and J ends lost 2 bases and 8 bases, in that order; junction bases with no gene match: 14. CDR3: CASSFSQGANGWGYTF. CDR3 DNA sequence: TGCGCCAGCAGCTTTAGCCAGGGGGCAAATGGTTGGGGCTACACCTTC.

This clone was detected only once. One end of the junction does not line up with germline, which may come from a read error. The chain carries TRBV7-9 and TRBJ2-1, with D possibly being TRBD2 (5 bases). The CDR3 has 16 amino acids. Germline V gives CDR1 SEHNR, CDR2 FQNEAQ (reference sequence). CDR3 nucleotides: TGTTCCAGCAGCTTAGCGCTAATTAGCTCCTACAATGAGCAGTTCTTC. This sequence encodes CSSSLALISSYNEQFF.

This chain uses TRBV2 with TRBJ1-5; TRBD1 aligns across 7 bases. The CDR3 is made up of 14 amino acids. Per the germline V gene, CDR1 is SNHLY and CDR2 is FYNNEI. V was pared by 4 bases and J by 5 bases, with 5 bases of the junction left unmatched. The CDR3 sequence: CASSAQGTHQPQHF. The CDR3 DNA reads TGTGCCAGCAGTGCACAGGGGACCCATCAGCCCCAGCATTTT.

V is TRBV19 and J is TRBJ2-5; D remains unclear. V was clipped by 3 bases and J by 5 bases, with 10 bases between them. Germline CDR1 is LNHDA and CDR2 is SQIVND (reference sequence). The CDR3 spans 13 residues. CDR3 region: CASSMGGPETQYF. CDR3 coding DNA: TGTGCCAGTAGTATGGGTGGGCCGGAGACCCAGTACTTC.

V usage is TRBV7-2 and J usage is TRBJ2-7, with D possibly being TRBD2 (6 bases). CDR1 SGHTA and CDR2 FQGNSA come from the germline V gene. The CDR3 runs to 15 residues. Trimming removed 5 bases from V and 0 bases from J, with 14 bases in between. CDR3 region: CASSPGLTSSYEQYF. In DNA, the CDR3 is TGTGCCAGCAGCCCGGGACTGACTAGCTCCTACGAGCAGTACTTC.